This T cell receptor beta chain came from a study of siplizumab effects on memory and regulatory T cells. This CDR3 has 16 residues. V dropped 5 bases and J dropped 0 bases, with 19 bases sitting between them. Germline CDR1 reads GTSNPN; CDR2 reads SVGIG (reference sequence). Method: immunoSEQ multiplex PCR; TCRdb's copy keeps in-frame clones and lacks some. The data show some 64,000 clones, 79% seen once. Sequencing was carried out using memory CD4+ T cells sorted from blood. This chain joins TRBV30 and TRBJ1-1; perhaps TRBD1 as D (6 bases). This sequence was found in a human donor in good health. The CDR3 loop reads CAWRGGGRSMNTEAFF. CDR3 nucleotide sequence: TGTGCCTGGCGTGGGGGGGGGCGAAGCATGAACACTGAAGCTTTCTTT.